Only a few counts were recorded for the clone carrying this TCR beta chain. The sample is drawn from a study of lymphopenia after photon versus proton radiotherapy. Losses at the gene ends were 9 bases for V and 5 bases for J; bases not matched to a gene: 6. The CDR3 loop spans 12 amino acids. The germline V gene encodes CDR1 SGHDN and CDR2 FVKESK. Repertoires were generated with immunoSEQ multiplex PCR, while TCRdb's copy carries only in-frame clones and drops some. The sample has some 30,000 clones; 94% are singletons. The TCR originated in a woman aged 45-60 years with cholangiocarcinoma. This chain connects TRBV14 to TRBJ1-1; TRBD1 matches 7 bases. The sequences come from peripheral blood, collected from a patient treated with photon-based radiotherapy. CDR3 loop: CASATGTTEAFF. DNA for the CDR3: TGTGCCAGTGCGACAGGGACGACTGAAGCTTTCTTT. Complete variable domain (other parts from reference TRBV14 and TRBJ1-1): EAGVTQFPSHSVIEKGQTVTLRCDPISGHDNLYWYRRVMGKEIKFLLHFVKESKQDESGMPNNRFLAERTGGTYSTLKVQPAELEDSGVYFCASATGTTEAFFGQGTRLTVV.